This TCR beta chain was retrieved from a study of vaccination effects on CD4 cells after COVID-19. Using immunoSEQ multiplex PCR, the repertoire was profiled, and TCRdb retains in-frame clones only, with some absent. The top ten clones hold 12% of a sample with 62,000 or so clones, 75% to 85% of them seen once. On this clone itself: Its matching antigen is unknown.

Trimming took off 5 bases at V and 1 base at J, with 9 bases between the two ends. This CDR3 has 13 residues. Per germline, CDR1 KGHSH and CDR2 LQKENI. With the ViraFEST assay, the study expanded antigen-specific CD4+ T cells using viral peptide pools, then sequenced them. Culture lasted approximately 10 days before CD4+ T cell isolation. Neither prior SARS-CoV-2 infection nor positive nucleocapsid antibodies were present in the vaccine recipients. This sequence joins TRBV18 and TRBJ2-7; tentatively, D is TRBD2 (5 bases). This clonotype was obtained from a human donor who received a COVID-19 vaccine. The source material was CD4+ T cells from PBMCs cultured with SARS-CoV-2 spike peptides, sampled before COVID-19 vaccination. Here the CDR3 reads CASSSGGSYEQYV. The DNA of the CDR3 is TGTGCCAGCTCATCCGGAGGATCCTACGAGCAGTACGTC.